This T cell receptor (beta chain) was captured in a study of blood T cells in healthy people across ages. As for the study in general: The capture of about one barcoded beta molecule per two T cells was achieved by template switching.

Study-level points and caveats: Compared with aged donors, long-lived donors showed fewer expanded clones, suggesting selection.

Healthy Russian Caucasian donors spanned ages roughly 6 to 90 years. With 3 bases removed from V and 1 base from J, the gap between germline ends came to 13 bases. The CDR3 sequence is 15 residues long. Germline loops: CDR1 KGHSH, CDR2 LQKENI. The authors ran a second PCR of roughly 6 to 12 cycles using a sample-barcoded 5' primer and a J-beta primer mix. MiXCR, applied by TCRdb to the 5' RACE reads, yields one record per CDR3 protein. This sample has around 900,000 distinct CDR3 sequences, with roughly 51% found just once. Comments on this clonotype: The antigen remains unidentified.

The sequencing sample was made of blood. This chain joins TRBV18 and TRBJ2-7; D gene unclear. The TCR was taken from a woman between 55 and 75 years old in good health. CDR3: CASSPLSLGSYEQYF. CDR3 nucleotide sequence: TGTGCCAGCTCACCCCTTTCGCTGGGTTCCTACGAGCAGTACTTC.